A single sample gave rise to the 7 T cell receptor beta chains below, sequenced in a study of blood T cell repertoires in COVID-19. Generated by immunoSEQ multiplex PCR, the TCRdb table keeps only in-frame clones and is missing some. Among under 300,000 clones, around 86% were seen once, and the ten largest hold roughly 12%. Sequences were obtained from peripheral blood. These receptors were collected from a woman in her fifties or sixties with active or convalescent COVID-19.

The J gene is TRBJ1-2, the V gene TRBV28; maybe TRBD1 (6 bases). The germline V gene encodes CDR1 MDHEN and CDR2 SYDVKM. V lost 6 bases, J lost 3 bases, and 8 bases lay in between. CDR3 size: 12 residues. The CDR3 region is CASRRTDYGYTF. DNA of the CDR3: TGTGCCAGCAGAAGGACAGACTATGGCTACACCTTC.

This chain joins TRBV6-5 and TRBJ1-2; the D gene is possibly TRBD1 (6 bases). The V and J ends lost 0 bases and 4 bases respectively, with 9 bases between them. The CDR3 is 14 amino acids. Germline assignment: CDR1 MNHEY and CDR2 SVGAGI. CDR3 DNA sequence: TGTGCCAGCAGTTACTCGGACAGCGCCTATGGCTACACCTTC. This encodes CASSYSDSAYGYTF.

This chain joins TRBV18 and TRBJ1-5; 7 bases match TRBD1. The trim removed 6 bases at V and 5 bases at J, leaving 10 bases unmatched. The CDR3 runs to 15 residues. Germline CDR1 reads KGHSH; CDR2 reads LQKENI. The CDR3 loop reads CASSSRRDSYQPQHF. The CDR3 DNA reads TGTGCCAGCTCTTCTCGCCGGGACAGCTATCAGCCCCAGCATTTT.

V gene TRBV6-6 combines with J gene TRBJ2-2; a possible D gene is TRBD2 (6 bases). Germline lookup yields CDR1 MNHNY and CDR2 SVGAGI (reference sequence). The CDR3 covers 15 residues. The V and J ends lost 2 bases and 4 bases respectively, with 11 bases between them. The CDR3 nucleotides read TGTGCCAGCAGTTACGGAGGGTCCGGCACCGGGGAGCTGTTTTTT. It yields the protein CASSYGGSGTGELFF.

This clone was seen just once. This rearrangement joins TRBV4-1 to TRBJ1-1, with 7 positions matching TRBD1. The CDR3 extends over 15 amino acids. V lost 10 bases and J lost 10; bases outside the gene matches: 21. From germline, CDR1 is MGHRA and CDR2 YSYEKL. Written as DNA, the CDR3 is TGCGCCACCTCCGTAAAACTAACAGGGGCGGGGGGAGCTTTCTTT. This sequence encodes CATSVKLTGAGGAFF.

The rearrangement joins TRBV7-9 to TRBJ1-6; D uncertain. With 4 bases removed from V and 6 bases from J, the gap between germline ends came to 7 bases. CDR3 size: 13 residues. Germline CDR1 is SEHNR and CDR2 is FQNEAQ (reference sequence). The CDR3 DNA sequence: TGTGCCAGCAGCTGGAACAGTAATTCACCCCTCCACTTT. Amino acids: CASSWNSNSPLHF.

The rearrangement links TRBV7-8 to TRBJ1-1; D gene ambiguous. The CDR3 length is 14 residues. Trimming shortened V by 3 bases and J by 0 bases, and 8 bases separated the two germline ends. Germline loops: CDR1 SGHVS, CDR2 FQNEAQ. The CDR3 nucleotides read TGTGCCAGCAGCTTGACACTCATGAACACTGAAGCTTTCTTT. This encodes CASSLTLMNTEAFF.